The 32 T cell receptor beta chains reported below all come from one sample, sequenced in a study of brain T cells in children with intractable seizures. Measured with immunoSEQ multiplex PCR; TCRdb has only the in-frame clones, and not every one. The table has around 44,000 clones, roughly 90% seen once; the top ten hold approximately 6.8%. The starting material was peripheral blood, obtained at surgery. The receptors here all came from a girl aged 2-10 years with tuberous sclerosis and intractable seizures.

This clone was seen only once. The rearrangement links TRBV19 to TRBJ2-1; 8 bases fit TRBD2. V lost 1 base and J lost 2; bases outside the gene matches: 7. The length of the CDR3 is 17 residues. Germline lookup yields CDR1 LNHDA and CDR2 SQIVND (reference sequence). The CDR3 is CASSIAGGGQPYNEQFF. For the CDR3, the DNA is TGTGCCAGTAGTATAGCAGGCGGGGGGCAGCCCTACAATGAGCAGTTCTTC.

CDR3 residues: CATSGVAGGPTDTQYF. Here the CDR3 DNA reads TGTGCCACCAGTGGTGTAGCGGGGGGGCCGACAGATACGCAGTATTTT. V is TRBV24-1 and J is TRBJ2-3, with 11 bases that match TRBD2. V gave up 5 bases and J gave up 3 bases; unmatched junction bases: 6. Germline loops: CDR1 KGHDR, CDR2 SFDVKD. The CDR3 has 16 residues.

Regarding this clone: Sequence at one end of the junction differs from germline and may be a read error. Written as DNA, the CDR3 is TGTGCCAGCAGCATAGCTCAGGGCTGGGGTCAGCCCCAGCATTTT. Translated, it gives CASSIAQGWGQPQHF. The V call is TRBV7-2, the J call TRBJ1-5; maybe TRBD1 (5 bases). This CDR3 contains 15 residues. Germline-derived CDR1 and CDR2 are SGHTA and FQGNSA. Drawing the rest from reference TRBV7-2 and TRBJ1-5, the complete variable domain is GAGVSQSPSNKVTEKGKDVELRCDPISGHTALYWYRQSLGQGLEFLIYFQGNSAPDKSGLPSDRFSAERTGGSVSTLTIQRTQQEDSAVYLCASSIAQGWGQPQHFGDGTRLSIL.

This rearrangement joins TRBV10-3 to TRBJ1-4; unclear D gene. Trimming shortened V by 5 bases and J by 8 bases, and 9 bases separated the two germline ends. The CDR3 length is 12 residues. Looked up from germline, CDR1 is ENHRY and CDR2 is SYGVKD. CDR3 bases: TGTGCCATCAGTTCAGGAATGGAAAAACTGTTTTTT. It translates to CAISSGMEKLFF.

V and J are TRBV9 and TRBJ2-3; D is tentatively TRBD1 or TRBD2 (5 bases each). Germline loops: CDR1 SGDLS, CDR2 YYNGEE. The CDR3 sequence is 14 residues long. The germline V and J ends were trimmed by 0 bases and 4 bases, with 9 bases remaining between them. CDR3 coding DNA: TGTGCCAGCAGCGTAGTTGGGGGTGCAGATACGCAGTATTTT. Residues: CASSVVGGADTQYF.

The rearrangement joins TRBV4-1 to TRBJ1-3; TRBD1 matches at 9 bases. Looked up from germline, CDR1 is MGHRA and CDR2 is YSYEKL. The CDR3 is 16 residues long. The V segment lost 6 bases and the J segment 0 bases; nucleotides outside the gene matches: 6. CDR3 DNA: TGCGCCAGCAGTCTTCCGGGACAGGGCTCTGGAAACACCATATATTTT. It translates to CASSLPGQGSGNTIYF.

The chain combines TRBV5-1 with TRBJ2-7, with D tentatively TRBD2 (6 bases). V gave up 5 bases and J gave up 3 bases, with 12 bases separating them. Germline V gene data show CDR1 as SGHRS and CDR2 as YFSETQ. The CDR3 is 13 amino acids. CDR3 protein: CASRLWGDYEQYF. The CDR3 nucleotides are TGCGCCAGCAGGCTTTGGGGGGACTACGAGCAGTACTTC.

The V and J genes are TRBV3-1 (or the pseudogene TRBV3-2) and TRBJ1-1, with a possible D match to TRBD1 (5 bases). The CDR3 loop spans 14 amino acids. Germline-derived CDR1 and CDR2 are LGHDT and YNNKEL (reference sequence). Trimming pared 3 bases from V and 0 bases from J, leaving 8 bases between. DNA for the CDR3: TGTGCCAGCAGCCACGCAGGGCTGAACACTGAAGCTTTCTTT. Its protein product is CASSHAGLNTEAFF.

The chain joins TRBV7-2 to TRBJ1-6; the match to TRBD1 covers 9 bases. Germline CDR1 is SGHTA and CDR2 is FQGNSA. The trim removed 1 base at V and 8 bases at J, leaving 3 bases unmatched. The CDR3 consists of 15 residues. The CDR3, as DNA: TGTGCCAGCAGCTTAGATGGGACAGGGTATTCACCCCTCCACTTT. It codes for CASSLDGTGYSPLHF.

J is TRBJ2-7 and V is TRBV28; 8 bases align to TRBD2. Germline V gives CDR1 MDHEN, CDR2 SYDVKM. The junction had 4 bases not matched to a gene; V was cut back by 3 bases and J by 0 bases. This CDR3 is 15 amino acids long. The DNA of the CDR3 is TGTGCCAGCAGTTTTCGGGGGGGCCCCTCCTACGAGCAGTACGTC. Protein product: CASSFRGGPSYEQYV.

The chain joins TRBV5-1 to TRBJ2-1; D not certain. Trimming shortened V by 5 bases and J by 3 bases, and 18 bases separated the two germline ends. This CDR3 comprises 16 residues. The germline V gene has CDR1 SGHRS and CDR2 YFSETQ. The CDR3 region is CASRSQGPTDYNEQFF. CDR3 coding DNA: TGCGCCAGCAGATCCCAAGGGCCGACTGACTACAATGAGCAGTTCTTC.

The CDR3: CASSPGQGADTQYF. CDR3 DNA sequence: TGTGCCAGCAGTCCCGGACAGGGGGCAGATACGCAGTATTTT. The V gene is TRBV6-5, the J gene TRBJ2-3; 10 bases line up with TRBD1. The CDR3 length is 14 residues. V lost 5 bases and J lost 4; bases outside the gene matches: 3. In germline, CDR1 is MNHEY, CDR2 SVGAGI.

V usage is TRBV5-1 and J usage is TRBJ2-5; D is undetermined. The CDR3 is 16 residues long. Looked up from germline, CDR1 is SGHRS and CDR2 is YFSETQ. Deletions cut 0 bases from V and 3 bases from J, with 15 bases between. The CDR3 region has the DNA TGCGCCAGCAGCTTGGAGGACCCCATAGCAAAAGAGACCCAGTACTTC. It is translated as CASSLEDPIAKETQYF. The whole variable domain, filled in from reference TRBV5-1 and TRBJ2-5, reads KAGVTQTPRYLIKTRGQQVTLSCSPISGHRSVSWYQQTPGQGLQFLFEYFSETQRNKGNFPGRFSGRQFSNSRSEMNVSTLELGDSALYLCASSLEDPIAKETQYFGPGTRLLVL.

The chain has TRBV4-1 and TRBJ2-3, with D unclear. The V gene lost 0 bases and the J gene lost 4 bases, with 8 bases spanning the gap. The CDR3 spans 14 residues. Germline loops: CDR1 MGHRA, CDR2 YSYEKL. CDR3 DNA: TGCGCCAGCAGCCAAGATTTAGGCCCAGATACGCAGTATTTT. Translation: CASSQDLGPDTQYF.

This rearrangement joins TRBV19 to TRBJ2-6; D unresolved. The CDR3 consists of 15 residues. Trimming shortened V by 5 bases and J by 0 bases, and 8 bases separated the two germline ends. Per germline, CDR1 LNHDA and CDR2 SQIVND (reference sequence). The CDR3 nucleotides are TGTGCCAGTAGTCCTGAGATCTCTGGGGCCAACGTCCTGACTTTC. Residues: CASSPEISGANVLTF.

The chain is built from TRBV7-9 and TRBJ2-5; D is unresolved. The CDR3 spans 13 residues. V shed 3 bases and J shed 2 bases, with 7 bases lying between them. Germline V lookup: CDR1 SEHNR, CDR2 FQNEAQ (reference sequence). Here the CDR3 DNA reads TGTGCCAGCAGCTTGTACAGACAAGAGACCCAGTACTTC. Residues: CASSLYRQETQYF.

The genes are TRBV19 and TRBJ2-5; unclear D gene. This CDR3 spans 13 amino acids. Germline CDR1 LNHDA, CDR2 SQIVND (reference sequence). Trimming pared 4 bases from V and 4 bases from J, leaving 10 bases between. As DNA, the CDR3 is TGTGCCAGTAGTACTGCTAACTCAGAGACCCAGTACTTC. Protein product: CASSTANSETQYF.

This clone was observed once. The chain is built from TRBV18 and TRBJ1-3, with D unresolved. V was clipped by 0 bases and J by 0 bases, with 9 bases between them. Looked up from germline, CDR1 is KGHSH and CDR2 is LQKENI. This CDR3 is built from 16 residues. The CDR3 is CASSPPGKPSGNTIYF. The CDR3 nucleotides read TGTGCCAGCTCACCACCCGGGAAACCCTCTGGAAACACCATATATTTT.

The chain recombines TRBV12-3 or TRBV12-4 with TRBJ2-5; perhaps TRBD1 as D (5 bases). Trimming cost V 7 bases and J 1 base, with 10 bases left between them. This CDR3 is built from 13 residues. CDR3 sequence (DNA): TGTGCCAGCATTAAAGGGGCCCAAGAGACCCAGTACTTC. This sequence encodes CASIKGAQETQYF.

The chain joins TRBV6-5 to TRBJ1-4; tentative D call: TRBD1 (6 bases). Trimming removed 8 bases at V and 8 bases at J, with 21 bases between. The germline V gene has CDR1 MNHEY and CDR2 SVGAGI. The CDR3 has 15 residues. The CDR3 reads CASGTGGHDIEKLFF. The CDR3 DNA reads TGTGCCAGCGGGACCGGGGGGCACGATATAGAAAAACTGTTTTTT.

This clone was seen once. The chain joins TRBV9 to TRBJ2-6; D gene uncertain. Germline assignment: CDR1 SGDLS and CDR2 YYNGEE. Between the trimmed V and J ends, which lost 0 bases and 2 bases, there was a span of 6 bases. CDR3 length: 15 residues. Here the CDR3 reads CASSVGPTGANVLTF. Written as DNA, the CDR3 is TGTGCCAGCAGCGTAGGGCCCACTGGGGCCAACGTCCTGACTTTC.

The V call is TRBV6-1, the J call TRBJ2-5, with unresolved D. This CDR3 contains 16 residues. Germline-derived CDR1 and CDR2 are MNHNS and SASEGT. The V gene lost 2 bases and the J gene lost 0 bases, with 13 bases spanning the gap. In DNA, the CDR3 is TGTGCCAGCAGTGAACTCGCGTGGACGGACCAAGAGACCCAGTACTTC. It encodes CASSELAWTDQETQYF.

V is TRBV7-3 and J is TRBJ2-2, with 14 bases aligning to TRBD2. With V trimmed by 5 bases and J by 4 bases, 9 bases remained unmatched. Germline assignment: CDR1 SGHTA and CDR2 FQGTGA. The CDR3 spans 18 residues. CDR3 sequence (DNA): TGTGCCAGCAGCCCCGGGACTAGCGGGGGATTGGGCACCGGGGAGCTGTTTTTT. It translates to CASSPGTSGGLGTGELFF.

The rearrangement joins TRBV24-1 to TRBJ2-3; the D gene is possibly TRBD1 (5 bases). Per the germline V gene, CDR1 is KGHDR and CDR2 is SFDVKD. The CDR3 contains 13 residues. V lost 3 bases, J lost 2 bases, and 5 bases lay in between. DNA of the CDR3: TGTGCCACCAGTGATGGGGCCACAGATACGCAGTATTTT. It translates to CATSDGATDTQYF.

Here the CDR3 DNA reads TGTGCCAGCAGTACCGGTATTGGACTAGCGGTCTCATGGACCCAGTACTTC. Protein product: CASSTGIGLAVSWTQYF. The chain couples TRBV6-2 or TRBV6-3 to TRBJ2-5; TRBD2 agrees at 10 bases. The CDR3 is 17 residues long. Per the germline V gene, CDR1 is MNHEY and CDR2 is SVGEGT. V was clipped by 5 bases and J by 7 bases; unmatched bases: 16.

The sample holds one count of this clone. This rearrangement joins TRBV5-1 to TRBJ2-3; TRBD2 aligns across 9 bases. The ends lost 4 bases at V and 0 bases at J; junction bases unmatched: 3. Looked up from germline, CDR1 is SGHRS and CDR2 is YFSETQ. The CDR3 sequence is 15 residues long. Here the CDR3 reads CASSVAGVSTDTQYF. In nucleotides, the CDR3 is TGCGCCAGCAGCGTAGCGGGGGTCAGCACAGATACGCAGTATTTT.

This chain joins TRBV30 and TRBJ1-2, with a possible D match to TRBD1 (6 bases). The germline V and J ends were trimmed by 0 bases and 4 bases, with 15 bases remaining between them. Germline assignment: CDR1 GTSNPN and CDR2 SVGIG (reference sequence). The CDR3 runs 15 residues. CDR3 DNA sequence: TGTGCCTGGAGTGTACTGGGCAGGGGAGGCTATGGCTACACCTTC. Protein product: CAWSVLGRGGYGYTF.

The chain has TRBV5-1 and TRBJ2-2; D might be TRBD1 or TRBD2, each matching 5 bases. The germline V gene encodes CDR1 SGHRS and CDR2 YFSETQ. CDR3 length: 13 amino acids. With 4 bases removed from V and 12 bases from J, the gap between germline ends came to 16 bases. This CDR3 reads CASSLAVEGKLFF. DNA for the CDR3: TGCGCCAGCAGCCTCGCGGTTGAGGGGAAGCTGTTTTTT.

Points on this clone: Relative to the germline gene, one junction end is altered; a read error may explain this. This chain uses TRBV2 with TRBJ1-3; no clear D. The CDR3 has 11 amino acids. Germline V lookup: CDR1 SNHLY, CDR2 FYNNEI. The CDR3 nucleotides read TGTGCCAGCAACCTTGGAGACACCATATATTTT. This codes for CASNLGDTIYF.

The chain recombines TRBV19 with TRBJ2-1; D remains unclear. Germline assignment: CDR1 LNHDA and CDR2 SQIVND (reference sequence). V lost 5 bases and J 8 bases, leaving 10 bases between the germline ends. The CDR3 has 12 residues. This chain's CDR3 is CASSRFAHEQFF. CDR3 DNA: TGTGCCAGTAGTCGGTTCGCCCATGAGCAGTTCTTC.

The V call is TRBV4-1, the J call TRBJ1-2, with D maybe TRBD1 (6 bases). Trimming took 0 bases from V and 2 from J, leaving 7 bases between them. The germline V gene encodes CDR1 MGHRA and CDR2 YSYEKL. The CDR3 runs 14 residues. CDR3 in amino acids: CASSQEQGNYGYTF. CDR3 in DNA: TGCGCCAGCAGCCAAGAACAGGGAAACTATGGCTACACCTTC.

The rearrangement links TRBV30 to TRBJ1-5; D possibly corresponds to TRBD1 (5 bases). The CDR3 is made up of 16 amino acids. V lost 2 bases, J lost 1 base, and 15 bases lay in between. Germline V gene lookup returns CDR1 GTSNPN and CDR2 SVGIG (reference sequence). The CDR3 loop reads CAWSRAGSGSNQPQHF. DNA of the CDR3: TGTGCCTGGAGTAGGGCAGGGAGCGGGAGCAATCAGCCCCAGCATTTT.